This T cell receptor (beta chain) originates from a study of response to subunit inactivated influenza vaccine. Germline V gene data show CDR1 as LGHNA and CDR2 as YNFKEQ. The trim removed 6 bases at V and 0 bases at J, leaving 13 bases unmatched. The CDR3 is made up of 19 amino acids. Study conclusions and caveats: With each seasonal influenza vaccination, the authors suggested, few new T cells are recruited.

This clonotype has just a few counts. Its antigen is still unknown. TCRdb itself ran the RT-PCR reads through MiXCR, one entry per CDR3 protein. This sample has more than 700,000 distinct CDR3 sequences, with roughly 20% found just once. The TCR originated in a man in his forties or fifties who received an inactivated influenza vaccine. J is TRBJ2-6 and V is TRBV4-2; TRBD1 aligns across 8 bases. Sequencing was performed on PBMCs from blood, taken about 5 days after vaccination. This CDR3 reads CASSMTGVDLGSGANVLTF. DNA for the CDR3: TGTGCCAGCAGTATGACAGGGGTGGATCTAGGCTCTGGGGCCAACGTCCTGACTTTC.